This T cell receptor beta chain was sequenced during a study of human T cells and chemical hapten exposure. The wider study: Patients, largely female, had alopecia areata, totalis or universalis.

Deletions cut 1 base from V and 3 bases from J, with 7 bases between. Looked up from germline, CDR1 is SGHNT and CDR2 is YENEEA. The CDR3 totals 13 residues. Findings and limits, study-wide: The number of TCRs over 1 in 1000 frequency stayed unchanged after DPC.

This clonotype was observed a few times. Its specificity is unknown. TCRdb re-called the RACE reads with MiXCR, one entry per CDR3 protein. The top ten hold over 2% of the sample, which has roughly 250,000 distinct CDR3 sequences, 8.6% seen once. Time point defined: pre-sensitization, week 0. Indicated treatment: therapeutic diphenylcyclopropenone sensitization with weekly scalp DPC. Each patch-test visit's blood sample preceded patch application. The authors' total RNA extraction used unfractionated whole blood. The source was whole blood, collected in connection with sensitization to the hapten diphenylcyclopropenone (DPC). V usage is TRBV11-3 and J usage is TRBJ2-7; D perhaps matches TRBD2 (5 bases). This clonotype originated in a woman in her thirties or forties with alopecia areata. Some clones in this sample may be carry-over from other donors' samples. CDR3 protein: CASSLGESYEQYF. Here the CDR3 DNA reads TGTGCCAGCAGCTTAGGGGAGAGCTACGAGCAGTACTTC.